This is a list of T cell receptor beta chains from one sample in a study of T cell repertoires in cytomegalovirus infection. MiXCR, run by TCRdb on the reads, gives a single entry per CDR3 protein. Among 45,000 to 50,000 distinct CDR3 sequences, about a fifth were seen once, and the ten largest hold approximately 55%. Their target antigens are unknown. Sequenced material: CD8+ T cells from cultured PBMCs, taken from culture after CMV antigen stimulation. These receptors were collected from a human donor in good health (CMV status not recorded). Some clones in this sample may be carry-over from other donors' samples. The CDR3 runs from the conserved cysteine through the conserved F or W. The D gene is left open where the match is weak. Expanded clones are given a class, and other clones once, few, many or no size at all.

TRBJ2-7	TRBV30	.	TRBD2	TGTGCCTGGAGTGTACTTGGGACTAGCGTCTACCCGAGCTCCTACGAGCAGTACTTC	CAWSVLGTSVYPSSYEQYF
TRBJ1-5	TRBV5-8	many	.	TGTGCCAGTGACCTTAGGGATAAGGGGCGTCAGCGGAATCAGCCCCAGCATTTT	CASDLRDKGRQRNQPQHF
TRBJ2-3	TRBV13	.	TRBD1	TGTGCCGGCAGCCTCTTCGGGCAGGGGGCAGATACGCAGTATTTT	CAGSLFGQGADTQYF
TRBJ2-1	TRBV12-3/TRBV12-4	many	TRBD1	TGTGCCAGCAGTGCCCGGGACAGGGGTGATGAGCAGTTCTTC	CASSARDRGDEQFF
TRBJ1-2	TRBV19	few	TRBD1	TGTGCCAGTACTGACAGGGAGGAATATGGCTACACCTTC	CASTDREEYGYTF
TRBJ1-1	TRBV28	few	.	TGTGCCAGCAGTTTATCGCAGGGGAATGAAGCTTTCTTT	CASSLSQGNEAFF
TRBJ2-7	TRBV14	.	TRBD1	TGTGCCAGCAGCTTTCAAGGACAGGACCCCTACGAGCAGTACTTC	CASSFQGQDPYEQYF
TRBJ2-7	TRBV7-9	.	.	TGTGCCAGCAGCCCCCCAGGAGGGGGCATCCTCTACGAGCAGTACTTC	CASSPPGGGILYEQYF
TRBJ2-4	TRBV19	.	TRBD1	TGTGCCAGTAGTACCGACAGGGCGACTCGCAAAAACATTCAGTACTTC	CASSTDRATRKNIQYF
TRBJ1-2	TRBV7-9	.	.	TGTGCCAGCAGCACTTGGCCCCCTTCAGGGGATAATGGCTACACCTTC	CASSTWPPSGDNGYTF
TRBJ2-1	TRBV5-1	.	TRBD2	TGCGCCAGCAGCTTGGGTGGAGCTAGCGGGAGGAGAAATGAGCAGTTCTTC	CASSLGGASGRRNEQFF
TRBJ2-1	TRBV7-6	.	.	TGTGTCAGCAGCTTCCAGACCTACAATGAGCAGTTCTTC	CVSSFQTYNEQFF
TRBJ1-6	TRBV6-6	few	.	TGTGCCAGCAGTACTCACGATAGCTCCTATAATTCACCCCTCCACTTT	CASSTHDSSYNSPLHF
TRBJ2-4	TRBV19	.	.	TGTGCCAGTAGTTTAACCGATTCGGCCAAAAACATTCAGTACTTC	CASSLTDSAKNIQYF
TRBJ2-7	TRBV9	.	TRBD1	TGTGCCAGCAGCCCTTCCGGGACAGGGGCCTACGAGCAGTACTTC	CASSPSGTGAYEQYF
TRBJ2-7	TRBV20-1	few	TRBD1	TGCAGTGCTAGGGACAGGGGTCACGAGCAGTACTTC	CSARDRGHEQYF
TRBJ2-7	TRBV23-1	.	.	TGCGCCAGCAGTCATGGTTCACAACGATACCACGAGCAGTACTTC	CASSHGSQRYHEQYF
TRBJ2-5	TRBV27	.	.	TGTGCCAGCAGTTTATACCACCAGGGTCCAGAGACCCAGTACTTC	CASSLYHQGPETQYF
TRBJ1-2	TRBV4-2	.	TRBD1	TGTGCCAGCAGCTCCCCCAGGGACAGTTCCTATGGCTACACCTTC	CASSSPRDSSYGYTF
TRBJ2-7	TRBV7-8	many	.	TGTGCCAGCAGCTTCAGGCGGATCGGGCGGGACAGACGATCCTACGAGCAGTACTTC	CASSFRRIGRDRRSYEQYF
TRBJ2-5	TRBV5-6	few	.	TGTGCCAGCAGGTCCCCGGGCCGGTCGGAGACCCAGTACTTC	CASRSPGRSETQYF
TRBJ2-5	TRBV27	.	.	TGTGCCAGCGGGTGGACAGATCAAGAGACCCAGTACTTC	CASGWTDQETQYF
TRBJ2-7	TRBV2	.	TRBD1	TGTGCCAGCAGCGGCCCGACAGGGGCCCCAGGCATCCACGAGCAGTACTTC	CASSGPTGAPGIHEQYF
TRBJ2-5	TRBV20-1	many	.	TGCAGTGCTAGTACGCGGGGCCAAGAGACCCAGTACTTC	CSASTRGQETQYF
TRBJ1-1	TRBV5-1	.	.	TGCGCCAGCAGCGCCGGGACGTCTATGAACACTGAAGCTTTCTTT	CASSAGTSMNTEAFF
TRBJ1-2	TRBV3-1	.	.	TGTGCCAGCAGCCTCGGCACCTATGGCTACACCTTC	CASSLGTYGYTF
TRBJ1-4	TRBV28	many	.	TGTGCCAGCAGTTTGTTGTCGGGGGCGTTTGGGGAAAAACTGTTTTTT	CASSLLSGAFGEKLFF
TRBJ1-2	TRBV5-1	.	.	TGCGCCAGCAAGATAGGTCCTCTCTATGGCTACACCTTC	CASKIGPLYGYTF
TRBJ2-5	TRBV12-3/TRBV12-4	few	TRBD2	TGTGCCAGCGCGGGGGACCAAGAGACCCAGTACTTC	CASAGDQETQYF
TRBJ2-3	TRBV18	.	.	TGTGCCAGCTCACCAGATTGGGACAACACAGATACGCAGTATTTT	CASSPDWDNTDTQYF
TRBJ1-1	TRBV4-3	.	.	TGCGCCAGCAGCCAAGAACCAGGGATGAACACTGAAGCTTTCTTT	CASSQEPGMNTEAFF
TRBJ2-4	TRBV12-3/TRBV12-4	.	TRBD2	TGTGCCAGCGGGGCGCCTAGCGGCGCCAAAAACATTCAGTACTTT	CASGAPSGAKNIQYF
TRBJ1-3	TRBV11-2	.	.	TGTGCCAGCAGCTTAGATGGGGGAAACACCATATATTTT	CASSLDGGNTIYF
TRBJ2-5	TRBV7-6	.	.	TGTGCCAGCAGCATAGGCCAGGGGTTTGGGACCCAGTACTTC	CASSIGQGFGTQYF
TRBJ2-1	TRBV28	.	.	TGTGCCAGCAGCCCACGAGGGGCCAATGAGCAGTTCTTC	CASSPRGANEQFF
TRBJ1-4	TRBV7-2	many	TRBD1	TGTGCCAGCAGCCTGTCCGGGACAGCGGGTGAAAAACTGTTTTTT	CASSLSGTAGEKLFF
TRBJ2-1	TRBV13	.	TRBD2	TGTGCCAGCAGCTCGGGACTAGCGGGGGAGGTTGAGCAGTTCTTC	CASSSGLAGEVEQFF
TRBJ1-5	TRBV4-1	few	.	TGCGCCAGCAGCCTTAACGGGGAAGTCCAGCCCCAGCATTTT	CASSLNGEVQPQHF
TRBJ2-6	TRBV29-1	few	.	TGCAGCGTTGAAGGGGAGACAGATTACTTAAGCTCTGGGGCCAACGTCCTGACTTTC	CSVEGETDYLSSGANVLTF